A single sample is the source of the 24 T cell receptor beta chains below, sequenced in a study of kidney transplant recipient with SARS-CoV-2 infection. Using its own MiXCR run on the reads, TCRdb lists one record per CDR3 protein. The sample contains 200,000 to 300,000 distinct CDR3 sequences, more than 25% of which appear only once. Sample: a blood sample, taken at baseline and on day 111 from a kidney transplant recipient. These receptors were obtained from a male patient in his thirties who had COVID-19 and was a kidney transplant recipient. The graft donor may have contributed some T cells.

In regard to this clonotype: A much more abundant neighbour one base away suggests this may be a read error. The rearrangement joins TRBV6-5 to TRBJ1-2, with unresolved D. The CDR3 has 17 residues. Germline CDR1 is MNHEY and CDR2 is SVGAGI. CDR3 amino acids: CAGSVLAGGRKTYGYTF. The CDR3 DNA reads as TGTGCCGGCAGTGTTTTGGCAGGTGGGAGAAAGACCTATGGCTACACCTTC.

This clonotype appeared many times. V and J are TRBV19 and TRBJ1-5, with D hard to call. This CDR3 has 13 residues. V was trimmed by 7 bases and J by 0 bases, leaving 7 bases between them. Per germline, CDR1 LNHDA and CDR2 SQIVND (reference sequence). The chain's CDR3 is CASTPSSNQPQHF. The DNA for the CDR3 is TGTGCCAGTACCCCCAGTAGCAATCAGCCCCAGCATTTT.

This clonotype was recorded a few times. This rearrangement joins TRBV7-2 to TRBJ2-3, with TRBD2 matching 11 bases. V trimming: 5 bases; J trimming: 0 bases; junction bases outside the gene matches: 4. The germline V gene has CDR1 SGHTA and CDR2 FQGNSA. The CDR3 runs 16 residues. The CDR3 spells CASSPTSGSSTDTQYF. In DNA form, the CDR3 reads TGTGCCAGCAGCCCCACTAGCGGGAGTAGCACAGATACGCAGTATTTT.

Many counts were recorded for this clonotype. The chain is built from TRBV19 and TRBJ2-2; perhaps D is TRBD1 or TRBD2 (6 bases each). Germline CDR1 reads LNHDA; CDR2 reads SQIVND (reference sequence). Trimming removed 5 bases at V and 6 bases at J, with 16 bases between. This CDR3 comprises 15 residues. The CDR3 here is CASSSIQGGAGELFF. CDR3 bases: TGTGCCAGTAGTTCAATACAGGGAGGCGCCGGGGAGCTGTTTTTT.

The rearrangement links TRBV5-4 to TRBJ1-2; no reliable D call. V was cut by 7 bases and J by 4 bases, with 23 bases left in between. This CDR3 has 16 amino acids. Looked up from germline, CDR1 is SGHNT and CDR2 is YYREEE (reference sequence). The chain's CDR3 is CASRITVPGKTYGYTF. The CDR3 nucleotides read TGTGCCAGCCGAATCACCGTACCAGGAAAGACCTATGGCTACACCTTC.

This clonotype was observed a few times. The chain couples TRBV6-2 or TRBV6-3 to TRBJ1-2; D remains unclear. V lost 5 bases to trimming and J lost 4 bases, with 23 bases between them. The CDR3 has 17 amino acids. The germline CDR1 and CDR2 sequences are MNHEY and SVGEGT. Written as DNA, the CDR3 is TGTGCCAGCAGTAGCGGGAACTGCATCGGAAAGACCTATGGCTACACCTTC. Amino acids: CASSSGNCIGKTYGYTF.

Only a few counts were recorded for this clonotype. The V call is TRBV9, the J call TRBJ2-5, with 10 bases matching TRBD2. The CDR3 totals 17 residues. The V gene's germline CDR1 is SGDLS and CDR2 YYNGEE. Trimming at V came to 2 bases and at J to 5 bases, leaving 12 bases not matched to a gene. The CDR3 reads CASSVGTSENPRETQYF. The DNA of the CDR3 is TGTGCCAGCAGCGTCGGGACTAGCGAGAACCCGAGGGAGACCCAGTACTTC.

This clonotype was observed at least ten times. J is TRBJ1-2 and V is TRBV29-1; TRBD1 matches 7 bases. Germline V gene data show CDR1 as SQVTM and CDR2 as ANQGSEA. The V gene end was trimmed by 7 bases and the J gene end by 7 bases; junction bases not matched to a gene: 6. The CDR3 contains 11 residues. In DNA form, the CDR3 reads TGCAGCGCGACAGGGACGAGTGGCTACACCTTC. Protein product: CSATGTSGYTF.

In this sample, this clonotype turned up many times. V is TRBV6-5 and J is TRBJ2-7; no firm D call. V dropped 5 bases and J dropped 2 bases, with 13 bases sitting between them. CDR1 MNHEY and CDR2 SVGAGI come from the germline V gene. The CDR3 runs 14 residues. Here the CDR3 DNA reads TGTGCCAGCAGTGAGATGGACGGCACCTACGAGCAGTACTTC. Translating it yields CASSEMDGTYEQYF.

This clonotype was found many times. The CDR3 sequence is CASSPPGGWYGYTF. The CDR3 DNA is TGTGCCAGCAGCCCTCCTGGGGGGTGGTATGGCTACACCTTC. The chain employs TRBV3-1 and TRBJ1-2; possibly TRBD1 for D (5 bases). The CDR3 contains 14 residues. V was pared by 4 bases and J by 5 bases, with 14 bases between. Germline V gene sequence: CDR1 LGHDT, CDR2 YNNKEL (reference sequence).

The chain is built from TRBV7-9 and TRBJ1-1; a possible D gene is TRBD1 (6 bases). Trimming cost V 5 bases and J 0 bases, with 19 bases left between them. Germline V CDR1 and CDR2: SEHNR, FQNEAQ (reference sequence). This CDR3 has 17 amino acids. CDR3 coding DNA: TGTGCCAGCAGCCGCACCGGGGGCGATGGGCTGAACACTGAAGCTTTCTTT. This codes for CASSRTGGDGLNTEAFF.

The sample holds many counts of this clonotype. CDR3 DNA sequence: TGTGCCAGCGTACAGTTCGTACCAGGAAAGACCTATGGCTACACCTTC. This gives the protein CASVQFVPGKTYGYTF. This chain connects TRBV5-4 to TRBJ1-2; D is unclear. Germline V gene lookup returns CDR1 SGHNT and CDR2 YYREEE (reference sequence). The CDR3 consists of 16 residues. V was cut by 7 bases and J by 4 bases, with 23 bases left in between. Combining the CDR3 with reference TRBV5-4 and TRBJ1-2 gives the whole variable domain ETGVTQSPTHLIKTRGQQVTLRCSSQSGHNTVSWYQQALGQGPQFIFQYYREEENGRGNFPPRFSGLQFPNYSSELNVNALELDDSALYLCASVQFVPGKTYGYTFGSGTRLTVV.

As regards this clonotype: A clone one base away is much larger, so this may be a read error. The chain is built from TRBV28 and TRBJ1-5; 8 bases map to TRBD1. After removal of 11 bases from V and 5 bases from J, the junction contained 8 bases not matched to a gene. Germline V gene sequence: CDR1 MDHEN, CDR2 SYDVKM. The CDR3 loop spans 13 amino acids. CDR3 DNA: TGTGCCGGTACAGGGGGGGGTTATCAGCCCCAGCATTTT. Protein sequence: CAGTGGGYQPQHF.

Worth noting for this clonotype: Given a much more abundant clone one base away, this may be a read error. The rearrangement uses TRBV2 and TRBJ1-1; D is undetermined. V lost 10 bases and J lost 6, with 18 bases in between. The CDR3 has 13 residues. Germline V gene data show CDR1 as SNHLY and CDR2 as FYNNEI. The CDR3 sequence is CANYRGSVAEAFF. The CDR3 bases are TGTGCCAACTACCGGGGATCTGTCGCTGAAGCTTTCTTT.

This clonotype was seen many times. The V call is TRBV7-1, the J call TRBJ1-2; D remains ambiguous. TRBV7-1 falls under the ORF class, with uncertain function. The CDR3 totals 17 residues. Trimming took 5 bases from V and 4 from J, leaving 23 bases between them. The CDR3: CASSRSRHEGKTYGYTF. CDR3 in DNA: TGTGCCAGCAGCCGGAGCCGTCACGAGGGAAAGACCTATGGCTACACCTTC.

As to this clonotype: Since a much larger clone is just one base distant, this may be a read error. The rearrangement links TRBV6-4 to TRBJ1-2; D is ambiguous. This CDR3 has 16 amino acids. V lost 4 bases and J lost 5, with 20 bases in between. Germline assignment: CDR1 MRHNA and CDR2 SNTAGT. This chain's CDR3 is CASSALGFAEWYGYTF. The CDR3 nucleotides read TGTGCCAGCAGTGCACTCGGGTTTGCGGAATGGTATGGCTACACCTTC.

This clonotype was recorded only once. Given a much more abundant clone one base away, this may be a read error. The genes are TRBV11-2 and TRBJ1-2, with D unclear. The CDR3 covers 17 residues. Looked up from germline, CDR1 is SGHAT and CDR2 is FQNNGV. CDR3 residues: CASSGLLTSRKTYGNTF. CDR3 nucleotides: TGTGCCAGCAGCGGTTTGCTAACAAGCAGAAAGACCTATGGCAACACCTTC. Complete variable domain (other parts from reference TRBV11-2 and TRBJ1-2): EAGVAQSPRYKIIEKRQSVAFWCNPISGHATLYWYQQILGQGPKLLIQFQNNGVVDDSQLPKDRFSAERLKGVDSTLKIQPAKLEDSAVYLCASSGLLTSRKTYGNTFGSGTRLTVV.

This clonotype was observed many times. This rearrangement joins TRBV19 to TRBJ2-5, with D perhaps assigned TRBD1 or TRBD2 (5 bases each). V was clipped by 4 bases and J by 0 bases, with 12 bases between them. Germline lookup yields CDR1 LNHDA and CDR2 SQIVND (reference sequence). This CDR3 has 15 amino acids. The DNA for the CDR3 is TGTGCCAGTAGTAAGGGGACGGGGTACCAAGAGACCCAGTACTTC. It is translated as CASSKGTGYQETQYF.

Turning to this clonotype: A much larger clone differs by one base, so this may be a read error. The chain combines TRBV20-1 with TRBJ2-7; 9 bases match TRBD2. CDR1 DFQATT and CDR2 SNEGSKA come from the germline V gene (reference sequence). This CDR3 spans 14 amino acids. DNA of the CDR3: TGCAGTGCTAAACCGGGACTAGCAACCTACAAGCAGTACTTC. It translates to CSAKPGLATYKQYF.

This clonotype was counted between two and nine times. The chain links TRBV5-1 to TRBJ2-1; D might be TRBD1 (5 bases). Trimming left V 5 bases short and J 9 bases short, with 24 bases between. The CDR3 runs to 16 residues. The germline V gene encodes CDR1 SGHRS and CDR2 YFSETQ. DNA of the CDR3: TGCGCCAGCAGTGAGTTTACCTCAGGGTACCTGGGTGAGCAGTTCTTC. Amino acid sequence: CASSEFTSGYLGEQFF.

On this clonotype itself: A read error is possible here, since a much larger clone lies one base away. CDR3 loop: CASSSTAKAGKTYGHTF. For the CDR3, the DNA is TGTGCCAGCAGCTCGACGGCTAAGGCTGGAAAGACCTATGGCCACACCTTC. V is TRBV4-2 and J is TRBJ1-2; no firm D call. Per the germline V gene, CDR1 is LGHNA and CDR2 is YNFKEQ. The CDR3 has 17 amino acids.

This clonotype was observed many times. The V and J genes are TRBV5-1 and TRBJ2-2, with TRBD2 matching over 12 bases. The germline V gene has CDR1 SGHRS and CDR2 YFSETQ. V shed 5 bases, J shed 0 bases, and the junction held 8 bases outside the gene matches. This CDR3 spans 18 amino acids. The CDR3 DNA sequence: TGCGCCAGCAGTCCACCCGGACTAGCGGGGTCGAACACCGGGGAGCTGTTTTTT. Amino acid sequence: CASSPPGLAGSNTGELFF.

This clonotype was detected once. It may be a read error: a sequence one base away is much more abundant. The chain links TRBV7-2 to TRBJ2-2; D might be TRBD2 (5 bases). This CDR3 has 15 residues. The germline V gene encodes CDR1 SGHTA and CDR2 FQGNSA. CDR3 in amino acids: CASSPSGSSTGELSF. The CDR3 DNA is TGTGCCAGCAGCCCGTCCGGGTCTAGTACCGGGGAGCTGTCTTTT.

As to this clonotype: A much more abundant neighbour one base away suggests this may be a read error. The rearrangement links TRBV25-1 to TRBJ1-2; no firm D call. CDR1 and CDR2 from the germline V gene are MGHDK and SYGVNS. The CDR3 has 17 amino acids. The V end was cut by 4 bases, the J end by 4 bases, with 22 bases between. The CDR3 sequence is CASSAVLEPGKTYGYTF. The DNA for the CDR3 is TGTGCCAGCAGTGCCGTCTTAGAACCGGGAAAGACCTATGGCTACACCTTC.